The source of this T cell receptor beta chain is a study of OX40 agonist ivuxolimab in advanced cancers. Whole-study results and caveats: Some nonresponders also had low normalized T-cell clonal expansion.

Germline lookup yields CDR1 MGHDK and CDR2 SYGVNS. The CDR3 runs to 14 residues. Trimming took 4 bases from V and 6 from J; bases not matched to a gene: 1. With regard to this clone: What it binds is not known.

Peripheral blood came from all dose cohorts at three timepoints. Here immunoSEQ multiplex PCR was the method, and the copy in TCRdb shows in-frame clones only, minus some. This sample has some 69,000 clones, with 90% found just once. The rearrangement uses TRBV25-1 and TRBJ1-6; 9 nucleotides agree with TRBD1. Sample: CD4+ or CD8+ T cells sorted from blood, taken in a trial of the OX40 agonist ivuxolimab. The TCR originated in an adult with an advanced solid tumor such as melanoma, head and neck, liver or kidney cancer. CDR3 nucleotide sequence: TGTGCCAGCAGTGCGGACAGGGGTAATTCACCCCTCCACTTT. Protein: CASSADRGNSPLHF.